This T cell receptor (beta chain) was captured in a study of blood T cell repertoires in COVID-19. In the study overall: The United States, Italy and Spain supplied acute and convalescent COVID-19 samples. T cells, B-cell-depleted T cells, or PBMCs supplied cDNA or gDNA.

Original processing methods: Nucleated cell counts were estimated from reference gene primer amplification. Only in-frame clones appear in the TCRdb table, and some are missing; sequencing was by immunoSEQ multiplex PCR. V, J and clone size reflect that table, while D and trimming were determined from the DNA. The table shows over 100,000 clones, with approximately 83% occurring only once. Points on this clone: A junction boundary mismatches the germline segment, possibly from a read error.

The CDR3 consists of 11 residues. Germline CDR1 and CDR2: ENHRY and SYGVKD. The sequencing input was peripheral blood. The rearrangement links TRBV10-3 to TRBJ2-7; TRBD1 matches 7 bases. The TCR sequence derives from a man aged 80 or over with acute or convalescent COVID-19. CDR3 DNA sequence: TGTGCCATCAGTGAGTCCGGGACAGTCCTCTTC. Amino acid sequence: CAISESGTVLF.